These T cell receptor beta chains were read from a single sample in a study of cytomegalovirus exposure and HLA in healthy donors. Assay: immunoSEQ multiplex PCR; the TCRdb copy retains only in-frame clones and omits some. The repertoire includes over 110,000 clones, roughly two thirds of them detected once, and 1% to 1.5% sits in the top ten. The material sequenced was PBMCs. The receptors originated from a middle-aged woman in good health and CMV-seronegative. Each CDR3 is given with its conserved first and last residue. D genes are given only for firm matches. Size is omitted from some rows. Given values are once, few, many or a class for expanded clones.

v_gene,abundance,d_gene,j_gene,CDR3nt,CDR3aa
TRBV7-2,.,.,TRBJ1-5,TGTGCCAGCAGCGCAGACTTCTATAGCAATCAGCCCCAGCATTTT,CASSADFYSNQPQHF
TRBV5-5,few,TRBD1,TRBJ1-1,TGTGCCAGCAGCTTCTCTGGGCAGGGGGCAGCTTTCTTT,CASSFSGQGAAFF
TRBV5-4,.,.,TRBJ2-1,TGTGCCAGCAGCCCTGGGGACACCGGCAACAATGAGCAGTTCTTC,CASSPGDTGNNEQFF
TRBV5-6,.,.,TRBJ2-5,TGTGCCAGCAGCTCCCCAGGCGTTTTGGGCCAAGAGACCCAGTACTTC,CASSSPGVLGQETQYF
TRBV6-5,.,.,TRBJ2-2,TGTGCCAGCACTGCGGGACTCCTCACCGGGGAGCTGTTTTTT,CASTAGLLTGELFF
TRBV7-9,.,.,TRBJ1-1,TGTGCCAGCAGGGACGAGGGGAACACTGAAGCTTTCTTT,CASRDEGNTEAFF
TRBV4-1,.,TRBD1,TRBJ2-1,TGCGCCAGCAGCCCCGACCCAAGACAGGGGGTTTACAATGAGCAGTTCTTC,CASSPDPRQGVYNEQFF
TRBV6-1,few,.,TRBJ2-2,TGTGCCAGCAGTGAACGGGGGGCGGCCACCGGGGAGCTGTTTTTT,CASSERGAATGELFF
TRBV4-1,.,.,TRBJ1-5,TGCGCCAGCAGCCAAGATTCGTATGTGTACTCCGATCAGCCCCAGCATTTT,CASSQDSYVYSDQPQHF
TRBV25-1,.,.,TRBJ1-5,TGTGCCAGCAGTGAGCGCAGGGTCGATCAGCCCCAGCATTTT,CASSERRVDQPQHF
TRBV14,.,.,TRBJ1-2,TGTGCCAGCTCCCGCTACTCGACAGCTAACTATGGCTACACCTTC,CASSRYSTANYGYTF
TRBV19,.,.,TRBJ1-1,TGTGCCAGTAGTAATCTCCACAGGGCTGAAGCTTTCTTT,CASSNLHRAEAFF
TRBV9,.,TRBD2,TRBJ2-5,TGTGCCAGCAGCTCCCGGACTAGCGGACAAGAGACCCAGTACTTC,CASSSRTSGQETQYF
TRBV7-9,.,.,TRBJ1-2,TGTGCCAGCGAGGGGGGGGCGGATGGCTACACCTTC,CASEGGADGYTF
TRBV6-6,.,.,TRBJ2-3,TGTGCCAGCAGTCACTATTTAGCGGAGCGCACAGATACGCAGTATTTT,CASSHYLAERTDTQYF
TRBV2,.,.,TRBJ1-5,TGTGCCAGCAGCACCTATAGCAATCAGCCCCAGCATTTT,CASSTYSNQPQHF
TRBV9,.,TRBD1,TRBJ1-1,TGTGCCAGCAGCGTAGAAGGACAGGCTCTGGAAGCTTTCTTT,CASSVEGQALEAFF
TRBV9,.,TRBD2,TRBJ2-3,TGTGCCAGCAGCCCCATAACGGGGGGGCCCACAGATACGCAGTATTTT,CASSPITGGPTDTQYF
TRBV19,.,.,TRBJ1-1,TGTGCCAGTAGTACAGATATGAACACTGAAGCTTTCTTT,CASSTDMNTEAFF
TRBV2,once,TRBD1,TRBJ2-7,TGTGCCAGCAGTAACAGGGGGTCGGCGTCCTACGAGCAGTACTTC,CASSNRGSASYEQYF
TRBV9,.,.,TRBJ1-3,TGTGCCAGCACAGAACAGGGTTTGTCCGGAAACACCATATATTTT,CASTEQGLSGNTIYF
TRBV9,.,TRBD2,TRBJ2-5,TGTGCCAGCAGCAAGGGACTAGATCTTTTGTCCCAGTACTTC,CASSKGLDLLSQYF
TRBV5-1,.,TRBD1,TRBJ1-2,TGCGCCAGCAGATATGACGCCGGGACAGTGACGTATGGCTACACCTTC,CASRYDAGTVTYGYTF
TRBV13,.,.,TRBJ2-3,TGTGCCAGCAGCTCGCAAAGCCCGGGGGGCACAGATACGCAGTATTTT,CASSSQSPGGTDTQYF
TRBV6-1,.,TRBD1,TRBJ1-6,TGTGCCGGTAGACAGGGTAGCTCCTATAATTCACCCCTCCACTTT,CAGRQGSSYNSPLHF
TRBV6-1,few,TRBD1,TRBJ1-5,TGTGCCAGCAGTGAAGGAGACAGGGGGCCTCAGCCCCAGCATTTT,CASSEGDRGPQPQHF
TRBV6-5,.,TRBD1,TRBJ1-2,TGTGCCAGCAGTTTTCAGGACAGGGGAACTCACTATGGCTACACCTTC,CASSFQDRGTHYGYTF
TRBV28,.,.,TRBJ1-6,TGTGCCAGCCTCCGGGGGGCCGGTTCACCCCTCCACTTT,CASLRGAGSPLHF
TRBV19,.,TRBD2,TRBJ2-5,TGTGCCAGTAGGGGCGGGGGGCTCCTCCAAGAGACCCAGTACTTC,CASRGGGLLQETQYF
TRBV7-9,.,TRBD1,TRBJ2-2,TGTGCCAGCAGCCGAGGACAGGGAAACACCGGGGAGCTGTTTTTT,CASSRGQGNTGELFF
TRBV18,.,.,TRBJ1-1,TGTGCCAGCTCACTCCCCCCTGGGACAAACACTGAAGCTTTCTTT,CASSLPPGTNTEAFF
TRBV5-4,.,TRBD1,TRBJ1-2,TGTGCCAGCAGCCGGACAGGGGGCCACTATGGCTACACCTTC,CASSRTGGHYGYTF
TRBV4-3,few,TRBD1,TRBJ2-1,TGCGCCAGCAGCCAAGATCCCAGGGGGACAAGCTCCTACAATGAGCAGTTCTTC,CASSQDPRGTSSYNEQFF
TRBV10-3,once,.,TRBJ1-6,TGTGCCATCAGTGTCGGGGGAAAGATGAATTCACCCCTCCACTTT,CAISVGGKMNSPLHF
TRBV10-2,.,.,TRBJ1-5,TGCGCCAGCAGTGACCCGGGAAATCAGCCCCAGCATTTT,CASSDPGNQPQHF
TRBV5-1,.,.,TRBJ2-5,TGCGCCAGCAGCACGGACAGTAACCAAGAGACCCAGTACTTC,CASSTDSNQETQYF
TRBV28,.,TRBD1,TRBJ1-2,TGTGCCAGCAGATACGCCGTGAGGGGGCTTGGCTACACCTTC,CASRYAVRGLGYTF
TRBV5-8,once,TRBD1,TRBJ2-3,TGTGCCAGCAGCGCCGGACAGGACCTAGGCACAGATACGCAGTATTTT,CASSAGQDLGTDTQYF
TRBV14,.,TRBD1,TRBJ1-1,TGTGCCAGCAGCCGGGACAGCGGGAACACTGAAGCTTTCTTT,CASSRDSGNTEAFF
TRBV5-1,.,TRBD2,TRBJ2-1,TGCGCCAGCAGCAGCCCGGGACTAGCGGGGGCGGGGGAGCAGTTCTTC,CASSSPGLAGAGEQFF
TRBV6-1,once,TRBD2,TRBJ2-3,TGTGCCGGTCTCACCTGGGGGGGAGATACGCAGTATTTT,CAGLTWGGDTQYF
TRBV25-1,.,.,TRBJ2-5,TGTGCCAGCAGGAAAAGCGACGGTGTGTATCGGACCCAGTACTTC,CASRKSDGVYRTQYF
TRBV19,.,TRBD1,TRBJ1-5,TGTGCCAGTAGTGTCACCGGGACAGGGGGCTTCTCGAAAAGCAATCAGCCCCAGCATTTT,CASSVTGTGGFSKSNQPQHF